These T cell receptor beta chains were read from a single sample in a study of glioma-infiltrating T cells. One entry per CDR3 protein results from TCRdb running MiXCR on the multiplex PCR reads. The table has under 200,000 distinct CDR3 sequences, more than 35% seen once. Sequencing used glioma tissue, nonneoplastic brain tissue, or PBMCs (not recorded which). These receptors were obtained from a human donor with low-grade glioma or glioblastoma, undergoing nonglioma brain surgery, or in good health (not recorded which). Both conserved end residues are part of each CDR3. D genes are given only for firm matches. Only some rows state a clone size, as once, few, many or a class for expanded clones.

NA,TRBD2,TRBV15,TRBJ2-5,TGTGCCACCAGCATAGGGGAGAGCGGGGACCAAGAGACCCAGTACTTC,CATSIGESGDQETQYF
NA,NA,TRBV29-1,TRBJ2-4,TGCAGCGTTGGGGCCGCGACGGACATTCAGTACTTC,CSVGAATDIQYF
many,NA,TRBV19,TRBJ1-1,TGTGCCAGTAGTATACCCTCGACAGCCCATAACACTGAAGCTTTCTTT,CASSIPSTAHNTEAFF
NA,NA,TRBV29-1,TRBJ2-1,TGCAGCCCCGGAAACGGCTACAATGAGCATTTCTTC,CSPGNGYNEHFF
few,NA,TRBV7-2,TRBJ2-1,TGTGCCAGCAGCCCAGGGGGGAGTAAAAATGAGCAGTTCTTC,CASSPGGSKNEQFF
few,TRBD1,TRBV11-2,TRBJ2-2,TGTGCCAGCAGCTTGGGACAGGCCGGGGAGCTGTTTTTT,CASSLGQAGELFF
many,NA,TRBV2,TRBJ1-2,TGTGCCAGCAGCGGGGTCTTCCGAGGAGCTGGCTACACCTTC,CASSGVFRGAGYTF
many,NA,TRBV2,TRBJ1-2,TGTGCCAGCAGTGAAGACATGAGAGGAGCTAACTATGGCTACACCTTC,CASSEDMRGANYGYTF
NA,TRBD1,TRBV7-2,TRBJ1-2,TGTGCCAGCAGTTCGACAGGGGGCAACTATGGCTACACCTTC,CASSSTGGNYGYTF
NA,NA,TRBV3-1,TRBJ2-7,TGTGCCAGCAGCCAAGAGTTTAACCCCCACGAGCAGTACTTC,CASSQEFNPHEQYF
many,NA,TRBV14,TRBJ2-3,TGTGCCAGCAGCCAAGATACTAGGAGCACAGATACGCAGTATTTT,CASSQDTRSTDTQYF
few,NA,TRBV2,TRBJ1-1,TGTGCCAGCAGTGAAGACACGCCGAACACTGAAGCTTTCTTT,CASSEDTPNTEAFF
NA,NA,TRBV5-5,TRBJ1-4,TGTGCCAGCAGCCTCATTAGAGGAGCTTATAATGAAAAACTGTTTTTT,CASSLIRGAYNEKLFF
NA,NA,TRBV20-1,TRBJ1-1,TGCAGTGCTAGAGTGGACCTGGCTGAAGCTTTCTTT,CSARVDLAEAFF
NA,NA,TRBV2,TRBJ1-1,TGTGCCAGCTATTTCAGCTTGAACACTGAAGCTTTCTTT,CASYFSLNTEAFF
NA,TRBD1,TRBV29-1,TRBJ2-5,TGCAGCGTGGGACAGAAACAAGAGACCCAGAACTTC,CSVGQKQETQNF
many,TRBD1,TRBV28,TRBJ2-7,TGTGCCACCCGGGACAGTCCCTACGAGCAGTACTTC,CATRDSPYEQYF
many,NA,TRBV10-3,TRBJ2-1,TGTGCCATCAGTCCCTTGACTGGATCCTACAATGAGCAGTTCTTC,CAISPLTGSYNEQFF
NA,NA,TRBV19,TRBJ2-6,TGTGCCAGTAGTATAGTAACAGGGACTGGGGCCAACGTCCTGACTTTC,CASSIVTGTGANVLTF
NA,NA,TRBV29-1,TRBJ2-7,TGCAGCGTTGAAGGTAGCGTGGACTACGAGCAGTACTTC,CSVEGSVDYEQYF
many,NA,TRBV28,TRBJ1-1,TGTGCCAGCAGGACCACAGGGAGCACTGAAGCTTTCTTT,CASRTTGSTEAFF
many,NA,TRBV6-1,TRBJ2-3,TGTGCCAGCAGTGAGAGCGGCACCGATACGCAGTATTTT,CASSESGTDTQYF
many,TRBD1,TRBV20-1,TRBJ1-3,TGCAGTGCTTTTGAGACAGGGCTCCCTGGAAACACCATATATTTT,CSAFETGLPGNTIYF
many,NA,TRBV20-1,TRBJ1-1,TGCAGTGCTAGAGATTTCAAGGGTCCTGAAGCTTTCTTT,CSARDFKGPEAFF
NA,NA,TRBV15,TRBJ2-1,TGTGCCACCAGGACTGATAGCGCCTTAGGGAATGAGCAGTTCTTC,CATRTDSALGNEQFF
NA,NA,TRBV18,TRBJ2-7,TGTGCCAGCTCACCAGTTGCAGGGGCCTACGAGCAGTACTTC,CASSPVAGAYEQYF
many,NA,TRBV3-1,TRBJ2-1,TGTGCCAGCAGCCAAGATCTTGTGTACAATGAGCAGTTCTTC,CASSQDLVYNEQFF
NA,NA,TRBV28,TRBJ2-7,TGTGCCAGCAGGCTGAAGGGAAAGGGAGCATACGAGCAGTACTTC,CASRLKGKGAYEQYF
NA,NA,TRBV18,TRBJ2-5,TGTGCCAGCTCACCCGGCGGAACCCGAGAGACCCAGTACTTC,CASSPGGTRETQYF
many,NA,TRBV7-2,TRBJ2-1,TGTGCCAGCAGCTTAGAGAGTAGTTTGAATGAGCAGTTCTTC,CASSLESSLNEQFF
many,NA,TRBV20-1,TRBJ2-1,TGCAGTGCCAACCTGAGGGAAAATGAGCAGTTCTTC,CSANLRENEQFF
many,NA,TRBV27,TRBJ2-7,TGTGCCAGCAGTTCCCTGCCCTCCAACGAGCAGTACTTC,CASSSLPSNEQYF
many,NA,TRBV29-1,TRBJ1-1,TGCAGCGTCCGCCGCGGGACAACCGAAGCTTTCTTT,CSVRRGTTEAFF
NA,NA,TRBV13,TRBJ1-1,TGTGCCAGCAGCTCCCCCGGGGGACCGAACACTGAAGCTTTCTTT,CASSSPGGPNTEAFF
many,TRBD2,TRBV7-3,TRBJ2-1,TGTGCCAGCGGGCTAGCGGGAGGGAATGAGCAGTTCTTC,CASGLAGGNEQFF
many,NA,TRBV3-1,TRBJ1-2,TGTGCCAGCAGCTCGGGACCTTATGATGACTACACCTTC,CASSSGPYDDYTF
NA,TRBD1,TRBV7-2,TRBJ2-2,TGTGCCAGCAGCTTAGTCTCCGACAGGGGGACCGGGGAGCTGTTTTTT,CASSLVSDRGTGELFF
NA,NA,TRBV7-7,TRBJ2-1,TGTGCCAGCAGCCTACGTAGCGGCACCTACAATGAGCAGTTCTTC,CASSLRSGTYNEQFF
many,NA,TRBV27,TRBJ1-1,TGTGCCAGCAGTTCCCCTGACAGTCTGAACACTGAAGCTTTCTTT,CASSSPDSLNTEAFF
once,NA,TRBV6-2/TRBV6-3,TRBJ1-1,TGTGCCATCCGTGCGGTTGTGGGTGCTGAAGCTTTCTTT,CAIRAVVGAEAFF
many,NA,TRBV11-1,TRBJ2-3,TGTGCCAGCAGCTACTCCATCACAGATACGCAGTATTTT,CASSYSITDTQYF
few,NA,TRBV5-1,TRBJ2-1,TGCGCCAGCAGCCAGGGACTGAGCTCCTACAATGAGCAGTTCTTC,CASSQGLSSYNEQFF
NA,TRBD2,TRBV4-3,TRBJ2-1,TGCGCCAGCAGCCCGGGACTAGCGGGAGGGTCCTCCTACAATGAGCAGTTCTTC,CASSPGLAGGSSYNEQFF
medium-sized,NA,TRBV27,TRBJ2-1,TGTGCCAGCAGCAGTCCAAGCTCCTACAATGAGCAGTTCTTC,CASSSPSSYNEQFF
NA,NA,TRBV6-1,TRBJ1-2,TGTGCCAGCAGTGCGGACGGCTCTCGAACGAACTATGGCTACACCTTC,CASSADGSRTNYGYTF
NA,NA,TRBV11-2,TRBJ2-1,TGTGCCAGCAGCTCTCCGCCCCTCGAGCAGTTCTTC,CASSSPPLEQFF
NA,NA,TRBV3-1,TRBJ2-1,TGTGCCAGCAGCCAAGGTACCGGGTGGGGTGGTGAGCAGTTCTTC,CASSQGTGWGGEQFF
NA,NA,TRBV3-1,TRBJ2-5,TGTGCCAGCAGCCAAGAAGCCGGCGGGGATCAAGAGACCCAGTACTTC,CASSQEAGGDQETQYF
NA,NA,TRBV4-1,TRBJ2-7,TGCGCCAGCGGCCCCCAGGTGGTGACCTACGAGCAGTACTTC,CASGPQVVTYEQYF
NA,NA,TRBV6-1,TRBJ2-3,TGTGCCAAAAGTGAAACGACTTCCTCTGGCACAGATACGCAGTATTTT,CAKSETTSSGTDTQYF
few,NA,TRBV5-5,TRBJ1-4,TGTGCCAGCAGCAGATCCGTGCAGGGAGAACCCCGTAATGAAAAACTGTTTTTT,CASSRSVQGEPRNEKLFF
NA,TRBD1,TRBV7-9,TRBJ2-2,TGTGCCAGCAGCAACCGGGACAGGGATTACACCGGGGAGCTGTTTTTT,CASSNRDRDYTGELFF
few,TRBD2,TRBV7-6,TRBJ2-5,TGTGCCAGCACCCCTTCGGGAGGGCACGAGACCCAGTACTTC,CASTPSGGHETQYF